Shown below are 24 T cell receptor beta chains from a single sample sequenced in a study of blood T cell repertoires in COVID-19. This table comes from immunoSEQ multiplex PCR, and its TCRdb copy is limited to in-frame clones, with some not included. The sample records 180,000 or so clones, about 80% being singletons. Sequenced input: peripheral blood. The receptor source for this set is a human donor with acute or convalescent COVID-19. The donor label of this sample is uncertain.

This chain links TRBV9 with TRBJ2-2; D is possibly TRBD2 (6 bases). The germline CDR1 and CDR2 sequences are SGDLS and YYNGEE. The CDR3 is 17 residues long. Trimming removed 0 bases from V and 4 bases from J, with 16 bases in between. CDR3 DNA: TGTGCCAGCAGCGTAGCTCACGGAGGGCCGGGCACCGGGGAGCTGTTTTTT. Its translation is CASSVAHGGPGTGELFF. The whole variable domain, filled in from reference TRBV9 and TRBJ2-2, reads DSGVTQTPKHLITATGQRVTLRCSPRSGDLSVYWYQQSLDQGLQFLIQYYNGEERAKGNILERFSAQQFPDLHSELNLSSLELGDSALYFCASSVAHGGPGTGELFFGEGSRLTVL.

The V call is TRBV6-5, the J call TRBJ2-5, with 7 nucleotides matching TRBD1. The trim removed 2 bases at V and 2 bases at J, leaving 8 bases unmatched. The V gene's germline CDR1 is MNHEY and CDR2 SVGAGI. The CDR3 is made up of 16 amino acids. The CDR3 DNA reads TGTGCCAGCAGTTACACCCCACAGGGGCGACAAGAGACCCAGTACTTC. Its protein is CASSYTPQGRQETQYF.

The J gene is TRBJ1-5, the V gene TRBV2; D is uncertain. Germline V gene lookup returns CDR1 SNHLY and CDR2 FYNNEI. V dropped 7 bases and J dropped 0 bases, with 10 bases sitting between them. This CDR3 spans 14 amino acids. CDR3 sequence: CASTRGVSNQPQHF. The CDR3 DNA follows: TGTGCCAGCACTAGAGGCGTTAGCAATCAGCCCCAGCATTTT.

This rearrangement joins TRBV11-3 to TRBJ2-5, with 10 nucleotides matching TRBD1. There are 17 residues in the CDR3. Trimming took 1 base from V and 1 from J; bases not matched to a gene: 6. Germline loops: CDR1 SGHNT, CDR2 YENEEA. CDR3 in DNA: TGTGCCAGCAGCTTAGGGACAGGGGGTCTCTCCCAAGAGACCCAGTACTTC. Translating gives CASSLGTGGLSQETQYF.

The rearrangement uses TRBV2 and TRBJ1-1, with D hard to call. In germline, CDR1 is SNHLY, CDR2 FYNNEI. There are 13 residues in the CDR3. The ends were cut back, 4 bases at V and 3 bases at J, with 9 bases in the middle. CDR3 bases: TGTGCCAGCAGTGTCGAGCCCCACACTGAAGCTTTCTTT. This sequence encodes CASSVEPHTEAFF.

This chain connects TRBV2 to TRBJ2-2; 10 nucleotides agree with TRBD2. The V gene end was trimmed by 4 bases and the J gene end by 3 bases; junction bases not matched to a gene: 2. The length of the CDR3 is 15 residues. Germline CDR1 is SNHLY and CDR2 is FYNNEI. The CDR3 loop is CASSVLAGDTGELFF. The CDR3 DNA sequence: TGTGCCAGCAGTGTTCTAGCGGGGGACACCGGGGAGCTGTTTTTT.

The chain joins TRBV6-5 to TRBJ1-5; 9 bases fit TRBD1. The V gene's germline CDR1 is MNHEY and CDR2 SVGAGI. V gave up 2 bases and J gave up 1 base; unmatched junction bases: 0. This CDR3 contains 15 residues. CDR3 loop: CASSYDRGSNQPQHF. As DNA, the CDR3 is TGTGCCAGCAGTTACGACAGGGGGAGCAATCAGCCCCAGCATTTT.

The rearrangement uses TRBV6-5 and TRBJ2-7; D is perhaps TRBD2 (5 bases). Germline V gene sequence: CDR1 MNHEY, CDR2 SVGAGI. CDR3 length: 14 residues. Trimming left V 6 bases short and J 1 base short, with 13 bases between. The CDR3 nucleotides are TGTGCCAGCAGCCCGGTTGGGGAGTCCTACGAGCAGTACTTC. The encoded protein is CASSPVGESYEQYF.

The V gene is TRBV3-1 (or the pseudogene TRBV3-2), the J gene TRBJ1-2; no definite D call. Looked up from germline, CDR1 is LGHDT and CDR2 is YNNKEL (reference sequence). This CDR3 is 15 amino acids long. Trimming took 4 bases from V and 4 from J, leaving 16 bases between them. The CDR3 sequence: CASSPAAGMVYGYTF. The CDR3 nucleotides read TGTGCCAGCAGCCCGGCGGCCGGGATGGTCTATGGCTACACCTTC.

V gene TRBV7-8 combines with J gene TRBJ1-4; D is unclear. The CDR3 length is 15 residues. Between the trimmed V and J ends, which lost 5 bases and 5 bases, there was a span of 15 bases. Per germline, CDR1 SGHVS and CDR2 FQNEAQ. The CDR3 DNA is TGTGCCAGCAGCCCGCGGGGTGCGGGGAATGAAAAACTGTTTTTT. As protein: CASSPRGAGNEKLFF.

The genes are TRBV27 and TRBJ2-5; 9 bases are shared with TRBD2. After removal of 5 bases from V and 5 bases from J, the junction contained 6 bases not matched to a gene. This CDR3 contains 14 residues. The germline gives CDR1 MNHEY, CDR2 SMNVEV (reference sequence). In DNA form, the CDR3 reads TGTGCCAGCAGTCTAGCGGGGCCGCGGGAGACCCAGTACTTC. Translation gives CASSLAGPRETQYF.

A single count supports this clone. The chain recombines TRBV2 with TRBJ1-5; D remains ambiguous. The CDR3 is made up of 11 amino acids. Trimming removed 4 bases from V and 5 bases from J, with 3 bases in between. Germline CDR1 and CDR2: SNHLY and FYNNEI. This chain's CDR3 is CASSADQPQHF. The CDR3 DNA is TGTGCCAGCAGTGCAGATCAGCCCCAGCATTTT.

This chain uses TRBV19 with TRBJ2-5; 7 positions agree with TRBD2. Germline CDR1 and CDR2: LNHDA and SQIVND (reference sequence). This CDR3 has 16 residues. With 6 bases clipped from V and 2 bases from J, the junction kept 12 bases outside the gene matches. DNA of the CDR3: TGTGCCAGTAGCCCCTGGGCGAGCGGGGAGCAAGAGACCCAGTACTTC. This codes for CASSPWASGEQETQYF.

The genes are TRBV6-5 and TRBJ2-1, with 12 nucleotides matching TRBD2. This CDR3 has 15 residues. The V segment lost 6 bases and the J segment 4 bases; nucleotides outside the gene matches: 4. The germline V gene encodes CDR1 MNHEY and CDR2 SVGAGI. The CDR3 is CASRPLAGGYNEQFF. For the CDR3, the DNA is TGTGCCAGCAGGCCACTAGCGGGGGGATACAATGAGCAGTTCTTC.

The genes are TRBV4-1 and TRBJ2-7, with 13 bases that match TRBD2. This CDR3 has 18 amino acids. J was trimmed by 6 bases and V by 2 bases; bases with no gene match: 13. CDR1 is MGHRA, CDR2 YSYEKL, per germline. CDR3 in amino acids: CASSQPRLAGGRDREQYF. Written as DNA, the CDR3 is TGCGCCAGCAGCCAACCGAGACTAGCGGGAGGAAGGGATCGCGAGCAGTACTTC.

The V call is TRBV30, the J call TRBJ2-5, with TRBD2 matching over 10 bases. Germline assignment: CDR1 GTSNPN and CDR2 SVGIG (reference sequence). CDR3 size: 16 residues. The J segment lost 1 base and the V segment lost 0 bases, leaving 5 bases of the junction unmatched. The CDR3: CAWSVRSGRPQETQYF. The CDR3 DNA is TGTGCCTGGAGTGTACGTAGCGGGAGGCCCCAAGAGACCCAGTACTTC.

This chain links TRBV18 with TRBJ2-5; no firm D call. Trimming cost V 3 bases and J 3 bases, with 2 bases left between them. CDR1 and CDR2 from the germline V gene are KGHSH and LQKENI. CDR3 length equals 11 residues. DNA for the CDR3: TGTGCCAGCTCACCCGAAGAGACCCAGTACTTC. It translates to CASSPEETQYF.

The chain links TRBV10-3 to TRBJ1-6; D not certain. Trimming took off 5 bases at V and 4 bases at J, with 9 bases between the two ends. The CDR3 runs to 14 residues. CDR1 is ENHRY, CDR2 SYGVKD, per germline. The CDR3 region is CAISSRQYNSPLHF. CDR3 sequence (DNA): TGTGCCATCAGTTCGCGGCAATATAATTCACCCCTCCACTTT.

The chain employs TRBV10-3 and TRBJ1-6, with 7 nucleotides matching TRBD1. The CDR3 extends over 13 amino acids. The germline CDR1 and CDR2 sequences are ENHRY and SYGVKD. The ends lost 8 bases at V and 8 bases at J; junction bases unmatched: 6. CDR3 coding DNA: TGTGCCATCTCCGACAGGGACGATTCACCCCTCCACTTT. Translation: CAISDRDDSPLHF.

This chain joins TRBV7-2 and TRBJ2-7, with 8 bases identical to TRBD1. V was pared by 0 bases and J by 2 bases, with 6 bases of the junction left unmatched. The CDR3 has 16 residues. The germline gives CDR1 SGHTA, CDR2 FQGNSA. CDR3 in DNA: TGTGCCAGCAGCTTAGCTGAGGACAGGGTAACCTACGAGCAGTACTTC. Its translation is CASSLAEDRVTYEQYF.

V usage is TRBV4-2 and J usage is TRBJ1-3, with D possibly matching TRBD1 (5 bases). The length of the CDR3 is 16 residues. V was pared by 0 bases and J by 4 bases, with 13 bases between. CDR1 is LGHNA, CDR2 YNFKEQ, per germline. Here the CDR3 DNA reads TGTGCCAGCAGCCAAGAAGTCAGGGTGGAAGGAAACACCATATATTTT. This gives the protein CASSQEVRVEGNTIYF.

This chain joins TRBV7-2 and TRBJ2-7, with D perhaps TRBD2 (6 bases). Germline assignment: CDR1 SGHTA and CDR2 FQGNSA. Trimming cost V 1 base and J 2 bases, with 12 bases left between them. The CDR3 loop spans 15 amino acids. As DNA, the CDR3 is TGTGCCAGCAGCTTAGTGGAGGGATACCCCTACGAGCAGTACTTC. Its translation: CASSLVEGYPYEQYF.

This clone has a handful of counts. The chain has TRBV3-1 (or the pseudogene TRBV3-2) and TRBJ2-1; 7 nucleotides agree with TRBD2. V gave up 4 bases and J gave up 7 bases; unmatched junction bases: 10. Looked up from germline, CDR1 is LGHDT and CDR2 is YNNKEL (reference sequence). The CDR3 spans 15 residues. The CDR3 DNA reads TGTGCCAGCAGCCCGCACCGGGACTACACAAATGAGCAGTTCTTC. It is translated as CASSPHRDYTNEQFF.

The chain recombines TRBV10-1 with TRBJ2-7, with D maybe TRBD1 (5 bases). V lost 10 bases, J lost 2 bases, and 18 bases lay in between. Germline lookup yields CDR1 WNHNN and CDR2 SYGVQD (reference sequence). This CDR3 has 14 amino acids. CDR3 residues: CATSRARQPYEQYF. The CDR3 nucleotides read TGCGCCACCTCGCGTGCCCGACAGCCCTACGAGCAGTACTTC.